What follows are 9 T cell receptor beta chains derived from one specimen sequenced in a study of cytomegalovirus exposure and HLA in healthy donors (dated by TCRdb to 2015 to 2018). Library creation used the immunoSEQ multiplex PCR assay. For the multiplex PCR, a mixture combining 60 forward primers for TCR Vbeta segments and 13 reverse primers for TCR Jbeta segments was used. The table comes from immuneACCESS by way of TCRdb, which keeps in-frame sequences with V and J called. Part of the clones is missing from these tables; in studies checked, under half for an unresolved V gene and the rest for unknown reasons. The sample table contains approximately 150,000 clones; only one count was recorded for 70% to 85% of them. The ten largest make up over 2.5% of the sample. Source material: PBMCs. The origin of the receptors is a male donor in good health and CMV-seronegative.

In its sample, this clone was seen once. CDR3 in amino acids: CASTGTGDYEQYF. The CDR3 region has the DNA TGTGCCAGCACCGGGACAGGGGACTACGAGCAGTACTTC. This chain joins TRBV6-1 and TRBJ2-5; 10 nucleotides agree with TRBD1. With the DNA end fitting TRBJ2-7 better, the J assignment may be wrong. The CDR3 is 13 residues long. In germline, CDR1 is MNHNS, CDR2 SASEGT.

The chain couples TRBV7-2 to TRBJ1-5; D remains ambiguous. Germline CDR1 SGHTA, CDR2 FQGNSA. The ends were cut back, 3 bases at V and 3 bases at J, with 9 bases in the middle. The CDR3 has 14 amino acids. CDR3: CASSFWEANQPQHF. CDR3 sequence (DNA): TGTGCCAGCAGCTTTTGGGAGGCCAATCAGCCCCAGCATTTT.

The rearrangement joins TRBV7-8 to TRBJ1-4; D is unresolved. The germline CDR1 and CDR2 sequences are SGHVS and FQNEAQ. Trimming pared 5 bases from V and 12 bases from J, leaving 19 bases between. The CDR3 totals 14 residues. The CDR3 sequence: CASSLRSEPRELFF. CDR3 nucleotides: TGTGCCAGCAGCCTACGTTCGGAGCCGCGGGAACTGTTTTTT.

This clone was observed a single time. This chain connects TRBV6-1 to TRBJ2-3; 8 bases are a match to TRBD2. The CDR3 is made up of 15 amino acids. CDR1 MNHNS and CDR2 SASEGT come from the germline V gene. V trimming: 8 bases; J trimming: 3 bases; junction bases outside the gene matches: 10. This CDR3 reads CASGTMREVTDTQYF. The DNA of the CDR3 is TGTGCCAGCGGAACCATGCGGGAGGTAACAGATACGCAGTATTTT.

V usage is TRBV12-5 and J usage is TRBJ1-5, with 7 bases matching TRBD1. The CDR3 contains 18 residues. The V gene's germline CDR1 is LGHNT and CDR2 FRNRAP. J was trimmed by 0 bases and V by 1 base; bases with no gene match: 9. In nucleotides, the CDR3 is TGTGCTAGTGGTTTGGGAACCGGGACAGCTTATAGCAATCAGCCCCAGCATTTT. Residues: CASGLGTGTAYSNQPQHF.

The gene calls are TRBV10-3 and TRBJ2-7, with D unresolved. Trimming took 9 bases from V and 0 from J, leaving 9 bases between them. This CDR3 region has 12 residues. The germline gives CDR1 ENHRY, CDR2 SYGVKD. For the CDR3, the DNA is TGTGCCATTTCGAGGAGCTCCTACGAGCAGTACTTC. Protein: CAISRSSYEQYF.

The chain is built from TRBV5-6 and TRBJ2-2, with 9 bases identical to TRBD2. The CDR3 has 16 amino acids. Germline V CDR1 and CDR2: SGHDT, YYEEEE. Unmatched junction bases numbered 1, after V lost 0 bases and J lost 1 base. The CDR3: CASSLGLAENTGELFF. The CDR3 coding sequence is TGTGCCAGCAGCTTGGGACTAGCGGAGAACACCGGGGAGCTGTTTTTT.

The genes are TRBV6-5 and TRBJ1-1; 9 bases match TRBD1. The junction had 3 bases not matched to a gene; V was cut back by 2 bases and J by 5 bases. Germline CDR1 and CDR2: MNHEY and SVGAGI. CDR3 length: 14 residues. DNA for the CDR3: TGTGCCAGCAGTTACGCGACAGGGGGGACTGAAGCTTTCTTT. It specifies CASSYATGGTEAFF.

The chain recombines TRBV19 with TRBJ2-1, with 9 bases that match TRBD2. Trimming removed 5 bases from V and 6 bases from J; junction bases left unmatched: 8. The CDR3 has 15 amino acids. Germline V gene sequence: CDR1 LNHDA, CDR2 SQIVND (reference sequence). CDR3 DNA sequence: TGTGCCAGTAGTTGGGTAGCGGGAGTCCCCAATGAGCAGTTCTTC. It encodes CASSWVAGVPNEQFF.